Detailed here is one TCR beta chain. Only one count was recorded for this clone. It lacks a known antigen. No much larger clone is present one base from it, and per-base qualities are unavailable. Healthy HIV-negative adults with no recently reported acute infections or vaccinations were included as donors. Every donor was a Caucasian adult living in Nashville, Tennessee, USA. Magnetic negative selection was used to enrich CD4+ T cells, after which naive cells were positively selected on CD45RA and the negative fraction became the memory subset. Blood was obtained by leukapheresis, after which PBMCs were separated by Ficoll-Histopaque density gradient centrifugation and cryopreserved in liquid nitrogen vapor phase. Analytical flow cytometry was used to check the purity and quantity of every magnetically sorted T cell population. Genomic DNA was isolated from every sorted fraction and measured by UV absorbance on a Nanodrop 2000c.

Between the V and J ends, shortened by 2 bases and 7 bases respectively, the junction contains 12 bases. In the germline V gene, CDR1 corresponds to ENHRY and CDR2 to SYGVKD. Including cysteine and phenylalanine, the CDR3 has 13 amino acids. Kept here is only the CDR3 DNA, which spans 39 bases and is read in frame from base 1. TCR CDR3 regions were amplified from genomic DNA by multiplex PCR using the deep immunoSEQ assay. Genomic DNA extracted from each cell subset was distributed evenly over all wells of several immunoSEQ 96-well plates, and each plate served as one replicate. Each replicate PCR for sorted subsets received about 180 ng genomic DNA, equal to tens of thousands of T cell genomes. Purified libraries were quantified with a Qubit 3.0 fluorometer, sized on a Bioanalyzer 2100, and re-quantified with the KAPA Library Quantification kit. Every immunoSEQ 96-well plate was sequenced on a dedicated single-read 150-cycle Illumina NextSeq 550 flow cell. From the authors' description of their analysis: Because the immunoSEQ output held only junctional sequences and lacked quality scores, the filtering could not match the filtering applied to full-length reads. To assign V/J genes and CDR3, sequences were annotated against IMGT germline references using PyIR, a Python wrapper for IgBLAST v1.9. Reads with weak V/J assignments (E-value above 1e-6), missing CDR3, stop codons, out-of-frame junctions, or ambiguous translated residues were removed. V3J clonotypes were defined by identical inferred V gene, J gene, and CDR3 amino acid sequence. The percentage overlap between two repertoires was calculated by dividing the number of shared unique clonotypes by the size of the smaller repertoire. Richness of each repertoire was evaluated using RTK rarefaction, the Chao1 estimator, and Recon v2.1 estimates of unobserved clonotypes. For all TCRbeta clonotypes obtained by the gDNA method from a few donors, generation probabilities were computed with OLGA. This is the immuneACCESS table as TCRdb keeps it, with only in-frame sequences that have V and J called. A part of the clones is gone; compared with another copy, unresolved V genes explain less than half, and the rest is unexplained. That table supplies the V and J calls and clone size; D and trimming were determined from the DNA. The sample table contains a few million clones; only one count was recorded for 85% to 95% of them. The ten largest clonotypes hold over 0.12% of the sample.

These data are taken from a study of shared clonotypes between healthy human individuals (dated by TCRdb to about 2020). Describing the broader study: The cohort comprised a couple of women and a few men aged 18 to 49 years. For each donor, CD4 naive and CD4 memory were each run on three plates, CD8 naive on two plates, and CD8 memory on one plate. Blood TCR repertoires of five healthy adults were deeply sequenced to estimate repertoire size and the extent of clonotype sharing between individuals. Between about 0.94 and 10 billion PBMCs per donor were obtained by leukapheresis. To increase sequencing depth and limit assay-specific biases, TCR repertoire library preparation and sequencing were carried out by different laboratories using diverse techniques. The study at large found these results: Pairwise subsampling indicated that sequencing depth was expected to affect the degree of clonotype sharing among donors. Even with the large sequencing depth, rarefaction of the sorted-subset datasets indicated that sequencing was incomplete. Naive subsets generally had larger estimated clonotype richness than memory subsets did. Compared with non-shared clonotypes, the clonotypes found in all four sorted-subset donors had higher generation probabilities. Only blood was sampled, and tissue TCR repertoires likely differ from those in blood. The small number of donors limited the genetic and exposure-history diversity represented. Approximately 5% of naive CD4, 3% to 4% of naive CD8, about 2.1% of memory CD4, and around 0.42% of memory CD8 clonotypes were shared across several donors.

Sequencing input: naive CD4+ T cells sorted from blood. Read against the paper, the sample's cell subset or site label means: CD45RA+ positively selected. This receptor was identified in a man younger than 35 in good health. This sequence uses TRBV10-3 and TRBJ2-7; there is no confident call for the D gene. In nucleotides, the sequence is TGTGCCATCAGTGAGATCGAAGGGAATGAGCAGTACTTC. Its coded protein is CAISEIEGNEQYF.